This T cell receptor (beta chain) comes out of a study of T cells expressing NK-cell markers. Study results and caveats: CD8+ T cells in more than five donors included dominant NKG2C+ clonotypes at about 1.0-7.0%.

In the case of this clonotype: Its antigen remains unknown.

TCRdb re-called the 5' RACE reads, yielding one record per CDR3 amino acid sequence without DNA. The listing records some 340,000 distinct CDR3 sequences. CDR1 and CDR2 (germline): LGHNA, YNFKEQ. CDR3 length: 16 residues. The receptor comes from a man aged 18-70 years in good health. The sample comprised blood T cells: a sorted CD56 or NKG2C T cell subset, CD4+ or CD8+ T cells, or bulk PBMC T cells (not recorded which). The rearrangement joins TRBV4-2 to TRBJ2-7; absent DNA, TCRdb's TRBD1 call cannot be checked. This CDR3 reads CASSQIDRGRTDEQYF.